This T cell receptor (beta chain) was sequenced for a study of blood T cell repertoires in COVID-19 (TCRdb year 2020). For the study in its entirety: Samples covering the acute and convalescent phases of COVID-19 were provided by collaborators in the United States, Italy and Spain. Subjects who had been exposed to COVID-19, were actively infected with it, or had recovered from it provided the deeply sampled blood TCRbeta repertoires that made up the dataset. The repertoires were released in a freely available public database meant as a resource for research on the immune response to SARS-CoV-2. Samples were obtained from the ongoing ImmuneRACE study (first 160 participants) and from about 1,300 subjects provided by 6 global collaborators. The prospective study material was composed of cDNA or gDNA derived from T cells, B-cell-depleted T cells, or PBMCs. Sample metadata almost always included a de-identified subject ID, COVID-19 status, age in years and sex. Where HLA class I and class II types were available, the types were taken from metadata supplied by the sample provider, not from assay-based typing. The research as a whole found: The quantity of clinical and demographic metadata differed by source and by participant and was supplied without curation.

A second Seattle source provided samples from volunteer blood donors who had recovered from COVID-19. Each collaborating institution followed its own protocols to collect whole blood in K2EDTA tubes. For TCRbeta analysis, collaborators shipped samples in one of three forms: frozen whole blood, isolated PBMCs, or DNA extracted from either of those sample types. The immunoSEQ Assay, a bias-controlled multiplex PCR, was used to amplify TCRbeta CDR3 regions from genomic DNA. Per the authors' processing: Within the assay, amplification of reference gene primers was used to estimate how many nucleated cells each sample contained. Sequence reads were collapsed and filtered to measure the absolute abundance of every unique TCRbeta CDR3 rearrangement. For each sample, productive Simpson clonality was calculated as the square root of Simpson's diversity index over productive rearrangements. TCRdb took over this immuneACCESS table, retaining in-frame rearrangements with V and J assigned. Such tables are incomplete; in checked studies, under half of the missing clones stem from an unresolved V gene, and the remainder is unexplained. The V and J calls and clone size are taken from that table; D and trimming were inferred from the DNA. Counted in this sample were about 300,000 clones; about 91% of them appeared once. The ten largest clonotypes hold roughly 7% of the sample.

This clone has ten or more counts. Its antigen is not yet known. Base qualities are not recorded, but no much larger clone differs from it by a single base. V is cut by 4 bases and J by 5 bases, and the space between the germline ends is 16 bases. CDR1 and CDR2 were assigned from the germline V gene (reference sequence) as SGHKS and YYEKEE. The CDR3, from cysteine to phenylalanine, totals 15 residues. Solely the CDR3 DNA is kept, with 45 bases framed from the first base. The chain was built from TRBV5-5 and TRBJ1-5; the D gene cannot be resolved reliably. Sequenced: peripheral blood. The receptor's source is a woman younger than 45 who had recovered from COVID-19. The CDR3 sequence is CASSPRGPRDQPQHF. The DNA sequence is TGTGCCAGCAGCCCGCGCGGCCCCAGAGATCAGCCCCAGCATTTT. The full variable domain, completed from the reference TRBV5-5 and TRBJ1-5 proteins outside the CDR3, reads DAGVTQSPTHLIKTRGQQVTLRCSPISGHKSVSWYQQVLGQGPQFIFQYYEKEERGRGNFPDRFSARQFPNYSSELNVNALLLGDSALYLCASSPRGPRDQPQHFGDGTRLSIL.